This T cell receptor beta chain was captured by sequencing in a study of blood T cells in healthy people across ages. PCR was performed a second time for about 7 to 11 cycles using a sample-barcoded 5' primer and a J-beta primer mix. TCRdb re-called the 5' RACE reads with MiXCR, one entry per CDR3 protein. The sample records over 950,000 distinct CDR3 sequences, under 40% being singletons. The ends were cut back, 2 bases at V and 1 base at J, with 11 bases in the middle. In germline, CDR1 is MNHEY, CDR2 SMNVEV (reference sequence). The CDR3 runs 15 residues. Sequencing was carried out using blood. The chain employs TRBV27 and TRBJ1-1; D not certain. The TCR originated in a man younger than 35 in good health. For the CDR3, the DNA is TGTGCCAGCAGTTTAGCCGCGGCCGGGAACACTGAAGCTTTCTTT. It is translated as CASSLAAAGNTEAFF.